A selection of T cell receptor beta chains follows, all from one sample in a study of OX40 agonist ivuxolimab in advanced cancers. The assay was immunoSEQ multiplex PCR, and TCRdb's table has in-frame clones only and misses some. The profile shows 55,000 to 70,000 clones, nearly 90% of them singletons. Sequences were derived from CD4+ or CD8+ T cells sorted from blood, sampled in a trial of the OX40 agonist ivuxolimab. The receptors derive from an adult with an advanced solid tumor such as melanoma, head and neck, liver or kidney cancer. Each CDR3 is given without its conserved first and last residue. Fields, in order: CDR3 length, V gene, clone size, D gene, CDR3 protein. The D gene is left open where the match is weak. Clone size, where shown, is once, few, many, or a class for clones that have expanded.

13	TRBV4-3	once	NA	ASSQDMALGFEQY
11	TRBV2	once	NA	ATESSYNSPLH
12	TRBV2	once	TRBD2	ASIRGTSSYEQY
14	TRBV28	NA	TRBD1	ASRGQLRYSNQPQH
10	TRBV6-1	NA	NA	ASSHRGETQY
12	TRBV30	once	TRBD1	AWEIGTGGAKLF
14	TRBV7-3	NA	NA	ASSLSGKRAYNEQF
15	TRBV18	NA	TRBD1	ASSPTRQGATPYGYT
13	TRBV30	NA	NA	AWSLRRQTTDTQY
12	TRBV11-2	NA	NA	ASSPRGSRYEQY
11	TRBV30	NA	NA	AWGEGPLFGAF
15	TRBV10-3	NA	NA	AISESGQDKRTYEQY
11	TRBV15	once	NA	ATSRPFQETQY